These 21 T cell receptor beta chains originate from one sample sequenced in a study of PD-1 blockade in classical Hodgkin lymphoma. Described time point: cycle 4 day 1 (C4D1), after more than 5 weeks of nivolumab. In every patient, relapse followed autologous stem cell transplantation, while exposure to brentuximab vedotin differed. Sequenced by immunoSEQ multiplex PCR; TCRdb stores in-frame clones only, minus some. The sample shows 100,000 or so clones, about 93% of them seen only once. The specimen was peripheral blood mononuclear cells (PBMCs), collected before the fourth cycle of nivolumab. Every receptor here comes from a human donor with classical Hodgkin lymphoma.

J is TRBJ1-1 and V is TRBV27; D might be TRBD1 (5 bases). The CDR3 extends over 15 amino acids. The germline V and J ends were trimmed by 2 bases and 1 base, with 11 bases remaining between them. Germline-derived CDR1 and CDR2 are MNHEY and SMNVEV (reference sequence). The CDR3 loop is CASSLSPGANTEAFF. CDR3 coding DNA: TGTGCCAGCAGTTTAAGTCCCGGGGCGAACACTGAAGCTTTCTTT.

This chain uses TRBV7-8 with TRBJ1-2, with 11 nucleotides matching TRBD1. Per germline, CDR1 SGHVS and CDR2 FQNEAQ. CDR3 length: 19 residues. The V segment lost 1 base and the J segment 3 bases; nucleotides outside the gene matches: 13. DNA for the CDR3: TGTGCCAGCAGCTTAGAGTCGGGCGGGCCGGGACAGGGGGACTATGGCTACACCTTC. Amino acid sequence: CASSLESGGPGQGDYGYTF.

A single count supports this clone. The chain recombines TRBV15 with TRBJ2-1; D unresolved. The CDR3 is 14 amino acids. V was trimmed by 1 base and J by 7 bases, leaving 11 bases between them. The germline gives CDR1 LNHNV, CDR2 YYDKDF (reference sequence). The CDR3 nucleotides are TGTGCCACCAGCAGAGTTGCCACATCGAATGAGCAGTTCTTC. Translation gives CATSRVATSNEQFF.

The genes are TRBV9 and TRBJ1-1, with a possible D match to TRBD1 (6 bases). V gave up 3 bases and J gave up 5 bases, with 11 bases separating them. CDR3 length: 13 residues. The germline CDR1 and CDR2 sequences are SGDLS and YYNGEE. CDR3 bases: TGTGCCAGCAGCGGAACAGGGAGGACTGAAGCTTTCTTT. As protein: CASSGTGRTEAFF.

CDR3 protein: CSGGLAGDTGELFF. The CDR3 coding sequence is TGCAGCGGGGGACTAGCGGGAGATACCGGGGAGCTGTTTTTT. The gene calls are TRBV29-1 and TRBJ2-2; 14 nucleotides line up with TRBD2. CDR1 SQVTM and CDR2 ANQGSEA come from the germline V gene. V was pared by 7 bases and J by 5 bases, with 3 bases of the junction left unmatched. This CDR3 is 14 amino acids long.

V usage is TRBV29-1 and J usage is TRBJ2-5; 8 nucleotides agree with TRBD2. Germline CDR1 SQVTM, CDR2 ANQGSEA. The CDR3 spans 14 residues. Trimming at V came to 4 bases and at J to 2 bases, leaving 6 bases not matched to a gene. In DNA, the CDR3 is TGCAGCGTTGCTACTAGCGGTGCGCAAGAGACCCAGTACTTC. Translation: CSVATSGAQETQYF. Complete variable domain (other parts from reference TRBV29-1 and TRBJ2-5): SAVISQKPSRDICQRGTSLTIQCQVDSQVTMMFWYRQQPGQSLTLIATANQGSEATYESGFVIDKFPISRPNLTFSTLTVSNMSPEDSSIYLCSVATSGAQETQYFGPGTRLLVL.

This clone has only one observation. The chain couples TRBV29-1 to TRBJ1-4; the match to TRBD1 covers 7 bases. Germline CDR1 and CDR2: SQVTM and ANQGSEA. This CDR3 spans 13 amino acids. The CDR3 sequence is CSFSAGGGEKLFF. The DNA for the CDR3 is TGCAGTTTCTCGGCAGGGGGAGGTGAAAAACTGTTTTTT.

The chain combines TRBV6-1 with TRBJ2-7; D uncertain. CDR1 is MNHNS, CDR2 SASEGT, per germline. The CDR3 consists of 9 residues. The V gene lost 8 bases and the J gene lost 4 bases, with 3 bases spanning the gap. The CDR3 DNA follows: TGTGCCAGCCGTTACGAGCAGTACTTC. Translated: CASRYEQYF.

V is TRBV5-1 and J is TRBJ2-1; 11 bases map to TRBD1. V lost 1 base and J lost 9; bases outside the gene matches: 9. The germline gives CDR1 SGHRS, CDR2 YFSETQ. There are 16 residues in the CDR3. Here the CDR3 reads CASSLQDRGRLGEQFF. DNA of the CDR3: TGCGCCAGCAGCTTGCAGGACAGGGGGCGCTTGGGTGAGCAGTTCTTC.

CDR3: CASMQGPRNQPQHF. The CDR3 coding sequence is TGTGCCAGCATGCAGGGGCCTCGGAATCAGCCCCAGCATTTT. The chain employs TRBV6-1 and TRBJ1-5; D may be TRBD1 (6 bases). CDR1 MNHNS and CDR2 SASEGT come from the germline V gene. V lost 7 bases and J lost 4, with 14 bases in between. The CDR3 spans 14 residues.

The rearrangement links TRBV10-3 to TRBJ2-7; D tentatively reads TRBD1 or TRBD2 (5 bases each). Germline V gives CDR1 ENHRY, CDR2 SYGVKD. The V gene lost 7 bases and the J gene lost 0 bases, with 7 bases spanning the gap. The CDR3 runs to 12 residues. The CDR3 sequence is CAIKGSSYEQYF. The CDR3 nucleotides are TGTGCCATCAAGGGGAGCTCCTACGAGCAGTACTTC.

The chain combines TRBV2 with TRBJ2-5; 7 bases line up with TRBD1. The last part of the DNA fits TRBJ2-7 better; the J call may be wrong. This CDR3 spans 13 amino acids. Germline CDR1 is SNHLY and CDR2 is FYNNEI. CDR3 residues: CASRQGMAYEQYF. The CDR3 DNA reads TGTGCCAGCAGACAGGGGATGGCCTACGAGCAGTACTTC.

This chain uses TRBV27 with TRBJ2-1; 11 bases are shared with TRBD1. The germline gives CDR1 MNHEY, CDR2 SMNVEV (reference sequence). V shed 3 bases and J 4 bases; nucleotides not matched to a gene: 8. The CDR3 runs 17 residues. The CDR3 coding sequence is TGTGCCAGCAGTTTGGTTTTGGGGACAGGGGGTTACAATGAGCAGTTCTTC. This codes for CASSLVLGTGGYNEQFF.

This chain joins TRBV13 and TRBJ1-5; tentatively, D is TRBD1 (5 bases). The CDR3 contains 13 residues. Per the germline V gene, CDR1 is PRHDT and CDR2 is FYEKMQ (reference sequence). V was trimmed by 5 bases and J by 6 bases, leaving 11 bases between them. The CDR3 bases are TGTGCCAGCAGCCCGGCCGGGGGTCAGCCCCAGCATTTT. This codes for CASSPAGGQPQHF.

V usage is TRBV27 and J usage is TRBJ2-7, with TRBD1 matching 9 bases. The germline CDR1 and CDR2 sequences are MNHEY and SMNVEV (reference sequence). The CDR3 has 14 amino acids. With 5 bases clipped from V and 4 bases from J, the junction kept 6 bases outside the gene matches. CDR3 nucleotides: TGTGCCAGCAGTCCCGGGACAGGGAATTACGAGCAGTACTTC. As protein: CASSPGTGNYEQYF.

This chain joins TRBV9 and TRBJ2-1; 11 nucleotides align to TRBD2. CDR1 and CDR2 from the germline V gene are SGDLS and YYNGEE. The CDR3 runs 15 residues. J was trimmed by 6 bases and V by 4 bases; bases with no gene match: 6. The CDR3 loop reads CASSPGTSGSNEQFF. CDR3 bases: TGTGCCAGCAGCCCCGGTACTAGCGGGAGCAATGAGCAGTTCTTC.

V usage is TRBV10-3 and J usage is TRBJ1-1; D gene ambiguous. The germline V gene encodes CDR1 ENHRY and CDR2 SYGVKD. The CDR3 is made up of 14 amino acids. V was shortened by 7 bases and J by 1 base, with 13 bases between the two germline ends. CDR3 amino acids: CAIIGRFPNTEAFF. The CDR3 DNA is TGTGCCATCATCGGACGGTTTCCGAACACTGAAGCTTTCTTT.

The chain combines TRBV6-1 with TRBJ2-1; TRBD2 might be the D (6 bases). Trimming removed 5 bases from V and 3 bases from J, with 11 bases in between. The V gene's germline CDR1 is MNHNS and CDR2 SASEGT. This CDR3 has 14 residues. In DNA form, the CDR3 reads TGTGCCAGCAGTTCCCGGGAGTTCTACAATGAGCAGTTCTTC. Translation: CASSSREFYNEQFF.

The genes are TRBV5-1 and TRBJ2-1; 11 bases align to TRBD2. This CDR3 is 16 amino acids long. The trim removed 4 bases at V and 0 bases at J, leaving 3 bases unmatched. Per the germline V gene, CDR1 is SGHRS and CDR2 is YFSETQ. Written as DNA, the CDR3 is TGCGCCAGCAGCATCGGGACTAGCGGCTCCTACAATGAGCAGTTCTTC. Its translation is CASSIGTSGSYNEQFF.

V and J are TRBV27 and TRBJ1-2, with TRBD1 matching 7 bases. Germline trimming cut 7 bases from V and 2 bases from J; bases unmatched to any gene: 10. This CDR3 has 15 amino acids. Per germline, CDR1 MNHEY and CDR2 SMNVEV (reference sequence). DNA of the CDR3: TGTGCCAGCACCACTCGGGACAGAGTAAACTATGGCTACACCTTC. It codes for CASTTRDRVNYGYTF.

This chain connects TRBV11-2 to TRBJ2-2; D uncertain. Per the germline V gene, CDR1 is SGHAT and CDR2 is FQNNGV. V was shortened by 1 base and J by 4 bases, with 10 bases between the two germline ends. The CDR3 has 15 amino acids. The CDR3 bases are TGTGCCAGCAGCTTAGGTGACTTGGCCACCGGGGAGCTGTTTTTT. Translated, it gives CASSLGDLATGELFF.